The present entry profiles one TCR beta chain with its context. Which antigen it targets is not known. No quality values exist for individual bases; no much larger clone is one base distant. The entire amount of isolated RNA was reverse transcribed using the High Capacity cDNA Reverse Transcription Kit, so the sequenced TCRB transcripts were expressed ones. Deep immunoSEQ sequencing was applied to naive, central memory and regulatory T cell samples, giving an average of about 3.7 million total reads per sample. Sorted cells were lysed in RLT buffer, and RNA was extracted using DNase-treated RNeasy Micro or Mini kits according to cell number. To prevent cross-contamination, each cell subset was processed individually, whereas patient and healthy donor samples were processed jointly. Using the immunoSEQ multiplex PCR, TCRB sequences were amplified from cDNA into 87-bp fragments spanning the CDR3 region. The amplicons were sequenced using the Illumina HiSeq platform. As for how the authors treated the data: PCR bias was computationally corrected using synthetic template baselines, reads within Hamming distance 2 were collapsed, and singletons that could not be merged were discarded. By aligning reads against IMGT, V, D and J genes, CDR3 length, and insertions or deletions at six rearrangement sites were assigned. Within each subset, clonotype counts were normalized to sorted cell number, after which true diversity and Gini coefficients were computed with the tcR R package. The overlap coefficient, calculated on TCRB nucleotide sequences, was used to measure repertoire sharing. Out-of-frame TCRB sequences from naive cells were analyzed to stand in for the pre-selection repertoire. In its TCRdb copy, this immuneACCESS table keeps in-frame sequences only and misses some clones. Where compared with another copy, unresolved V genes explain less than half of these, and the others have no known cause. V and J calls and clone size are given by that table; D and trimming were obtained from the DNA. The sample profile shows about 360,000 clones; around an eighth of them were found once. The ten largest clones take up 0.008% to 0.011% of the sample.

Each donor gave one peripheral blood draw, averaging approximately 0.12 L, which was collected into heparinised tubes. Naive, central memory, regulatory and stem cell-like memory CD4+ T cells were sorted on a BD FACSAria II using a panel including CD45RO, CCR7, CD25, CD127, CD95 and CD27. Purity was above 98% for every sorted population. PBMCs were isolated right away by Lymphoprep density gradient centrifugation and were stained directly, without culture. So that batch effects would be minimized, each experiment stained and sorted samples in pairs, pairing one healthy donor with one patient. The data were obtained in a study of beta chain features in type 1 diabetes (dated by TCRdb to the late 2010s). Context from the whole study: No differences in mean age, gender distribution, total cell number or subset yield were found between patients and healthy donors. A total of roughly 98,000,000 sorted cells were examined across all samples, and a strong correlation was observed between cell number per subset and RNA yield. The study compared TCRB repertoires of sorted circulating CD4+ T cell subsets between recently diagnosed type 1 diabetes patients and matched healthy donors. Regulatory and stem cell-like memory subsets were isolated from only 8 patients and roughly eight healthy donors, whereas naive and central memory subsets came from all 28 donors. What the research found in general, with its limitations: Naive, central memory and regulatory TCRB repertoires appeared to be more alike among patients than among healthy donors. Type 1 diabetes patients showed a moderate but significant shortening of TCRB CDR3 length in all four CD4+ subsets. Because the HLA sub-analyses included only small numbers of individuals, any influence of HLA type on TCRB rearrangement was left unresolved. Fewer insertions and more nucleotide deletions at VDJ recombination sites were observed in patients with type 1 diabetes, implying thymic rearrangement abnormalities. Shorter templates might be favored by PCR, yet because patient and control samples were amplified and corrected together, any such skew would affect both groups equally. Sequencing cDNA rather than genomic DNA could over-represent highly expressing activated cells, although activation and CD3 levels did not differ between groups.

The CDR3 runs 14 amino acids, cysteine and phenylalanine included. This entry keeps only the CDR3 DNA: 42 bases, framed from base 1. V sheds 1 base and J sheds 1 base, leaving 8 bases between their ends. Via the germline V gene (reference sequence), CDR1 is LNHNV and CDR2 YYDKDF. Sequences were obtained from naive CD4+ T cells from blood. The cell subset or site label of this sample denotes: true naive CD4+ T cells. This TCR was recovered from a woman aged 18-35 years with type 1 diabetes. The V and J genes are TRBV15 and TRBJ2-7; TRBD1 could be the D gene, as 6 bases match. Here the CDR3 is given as CATSRAQGSYEQYF. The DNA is TGTGCCACCAGCAGAGCTCAGGGGTCCTACGAGCAGTACTTC.